Below are 10 T cell receptor beta chains sequenced from a single sample in a study of regulatory T cells in long-lasting Graves disease. Time point of the sample: persistent/refractory GD, antithyroid drugs over 5 years with positive TRAb. Making the TCR library involved RNA that had been extracted from PBMCs. Building the TCR beta libraries relied on iRepertoire HTBI primers, and CDR3 regions underwent Arm-PCR. TCRdb re-analysed the multiplex PCR reads in MiXCR, keeping a single row per CDR3 protein. The sample has roughly 300,000 distinct CDR3 sequences, around 20% seen once; the top ten hold roughly 27%. The starting material was peripheral blood mononuclear cells (PBMCs), obtained when the disease was refractory, from a patient treated with antithyroid drugs. Receptors originate from a female donor with Graves disease.

This clonotype was detected many times. The chain has TRBV2 and TRBJ1-1, with a tentative D call TRBD1 (6 bases). The CDR3 length is 13 residues. CDR1 and CDR2 (germline): SNHLY, FYNNEI. V dropped 6 bases and J dropped 9 bases, with 17 bases sitting between them. The CDR3 DNA reads TGTGCCAGCAGCCAAACAACAGGGTCCCAAGCTTTCTTT. This encodes CASSQTTGSQAFF. Supplemented by reference TRBV2 and TRBJ1-1, the full variable domain reads EPEVTQTPSHQVTQMGQEVILRCVPISNHLYFYWYRQILGQKVEFLVSFYNNEISEKSEIFDDQFSVERPDGSNFTLKIRSTKLEDSAMYFCASSQTTGSQAFFGQGTRLTVV.

This sequence joins TRBV27 and TRBJ2-7; D gene ambiguous. V gave up 6 bases and J gave up 2 bases, with 11 bases separating them. Germline V gene data show CDR1 as MNHEY and CDR2 as SMNVEV (reference sequence). This CDR3 has 13 amino acids. The CDR3 DNA is TGTGCCAGCAGACCTACCCTTGCCTACGAGCAGTACTTC. Protein: CASRPTLAYEQYF.

As to this clonotype: Mismatch with germline at one junction end may stem from a read error. V usage is TRBV7-6 and J usage is TRBJ1-6; D gene ambiguous. The length of the CDR3 is 15 residues. Per germline, CDR1 SGHVS and CDR2 FNYEAQ. CDR3 region: CVSSYLGGSDSPLHF. The CDR3 DNA reads as TGTGTCAGCAGTTACCTTGGTGGGAGTGATTCACCCCTCCACTTT.

The chain joins TRBV18 to TRBJ1-2; no reliable D call. Trimming removed 2 bases from V and 3 bases from J, with 10 bases in between. The germline CDR1 and CDR2 sequences are KGHSH and LQKENI. The CDR3 runs 14 residues. The CDR3 DNA follows: TGTGCCAGCTCACCAATGGCGCGGGACTATGGCTACACCTTC. Translating gives CASSPMARDYGYTF.

The J gene is TRBJ1-4, the V gene TRBV5-1; D is possibly TRBD1 (5 bases). There are 17 residues in the CDR3. Trimming took off 0 bases at V and 7 bases at J, with 19 bases between the two ends. Germline CDR1 reads SGHRS; CDR2 reads YFSETQ. In DNA, the CDR3 is TGCGCCAGCAGCTTGGTTGGGGGGACTCTAGGAAGTGAAAAACTGTTTTTT. Translating it yields CASSLVGGTLGSEKLFF.

The genes are TRBV3-1 and TRBJ1-5; D gene unclear. V lost 0 bases to trimming and J lost 9 bases, with 12 bases between them. Germline CDR1 reads LGHDT; CDR2 reads YNNKEL (reference sequence). This CDR3 spans 14 amino acids. CDR3 in DNA: TGTGCCAGCAGCCAAGATCTGGGTCCTAGGCCCCAGCATTTT. Translation gives CASSQDLGPRPQHF.

On this clonotype: A much larger clone lies one base from this, so it may be a read error. This chain connects TRBV11-2 to TRBJ1-4, with D unresolved. The CDR3 totals 15 residues. Germline V gene lookup returns CDR1 SGHAT and CDR2 FQNNGV. The CDR3 is CASGLVASINEKLFF. CDR3 coding DNA: TGTGCCAGCGGCTTAGTCGCCAGCATTAATGAAAAACTGTTTTTT.

This clonotype turned up a few times. The chain links TRBV20-1 to TRBJ2-5, with D maybe TRBD1 (5 bases). Germline lookup yields CDR1 DFQATT and CDR2 SNEGSKA (reference sequence). The CDR3 runs to 14 residues. V was cut by 4 bases and J by 2 bases, with 14 bases left in between. In DNA, the CDR3 is TGCAGTGCTAATAATGGGGCAGCTCAAGAGACCCAGTACTTC. This codes for CSANNGAAQETQYF.

V usage is TRBV9 and J usage is TRBJ2-7; D remains ambiguous. Trimming took off 3 bases at V and 3 bases at J, with 10 bases between the two ends. Germline V gene data show CDR1 as SGDLS and CDR2 as YYNGEE. The CDR3 has 13 amino acids. CDR3 region: CASSARLDYEQYF. The CDR3 nucleotides read TGTGCCAGCAGCGCCAGATTAGACTACGAGCAGTACTTC.

This clonotype was recorded a few times. The V gene is TRBV7-9, the J gene TRBJ1-2; possible D gene TRBD1, 5 bases. Germline V gene data show CDR1 as SEHNR and CDR2 as FQNEAQ (reference sequence). The CDR3 spans 15 residues. The V gene lost 5 bases and the J gene lost 7 bases, with 20 bases spanning the gap. CDR3 loop: CASSPMGQSPGGYTF. CDR3 DNA: TGTGCCAGCAGCCCAATGGGGCAGTCGCCGGGTGGCTACACCTTC.